This T cell receptor (beta chain) was identified during a study of cytomegalovirus exposure and HLA in healthy donors (dated by TCRdb to 2015 to 2018). In terms of the full investigation: According to an earlier analysis of around 600 of the donors, about 170 million T cells yielded 95 million to 140 million unique TCR beta sequences and roughly 280 Gb of sequence data. All discovery cohort repertoires had been generated using a single sequencing platform. An earlier analysis of nearly 600 of the donors applied high-throughput TCR beta sequencing to assess whether each TCR beta V gene segment acted as functional or pseudogenic. The study used immunosequencing to profile the T cell repertoires of 666 subjects and linked those repertoires to cytomegalovirus serostatus. High-throughput TCR immunosequencing, statistical association of individual TCRs with disease status, and machine learning were combined to predict cytomegalovirus infection status. Alongside the repertoire data, information on donor age, sex, ethnicity and CMV serostatus was compiled. The study was designed to test whether signatures of past pathogen exposure could be identified by cataloging public T cell receptors. HLA typing included class I and class II loci at four-digit resolution. Four or five DR-DQ haplotypes were handled as single units for association and clustering because linkage in the cohort was strong. Rather than using new phenotypic data, the later analysis identified candidate immune exposures from TCR beta sequences and from how often those sequences occurred across donors. Typing coverage differed by locus: A, B, C, DRB1 and DQB1 were typed in about 629-640 donors, DQA1 in 522, DPA1 in around 610, and DPB1 in 400 to 480. A later genetic analysis took genome-wide SNP genotypes for about 55% of the 666 donors and used that subset as a discovery cohort. In addition to the first cohort of around 670 subjects, a separate validation cohort of around 110 different subjects was used. To study patterns of TCR occurrence, a later analysis re-analyzed previously published TCR beta repertoires from just over 650 donors and added high-resolution HLA genotyping. On average, 235,054 unique TCR beta nucleotide sequences were sequenced per donor among a few hundred genotyped donors of the cohort, with roughly 20% of those sequences being non-productive. An early release covering roughly 640 HLA-typed donors comprised about 300 gigabases of sequencing data and roughly 86 million unique TCR sequences. Of the roughly 410 genotyped donors, 81% were placed in the genetic ancestry cluster associated with self-reported Caucasian donors.

In regard to this clone: Its binding antigen is unknown. No much larger clone is present one base from it, and per-base qualities are unavailable.

The CDR3, from cysteine to phenylalanine, totals 18 residues. Solely the CDR3 DNA is kept, with 54 bases framed from the first base. CDR1 and CDR2, per the germline V gene (reference sequence), are SEHNR and FQNEAQ. Compared with germline, V lacks 5 bases and J lacks 0 bases; bases without a gene match: 11. General findings and caveats noted by the study authors: About 15 rarely observed V segments, including chromosome 9 orphons, were excluded from the earlier analysis of 550 to 700 of the donors because counts were too low. Linkage disequilibrium might explain the correlated functional status among segregating V segments, but an unknown experimental factor could not be excluded. The study listed 150 to 200 TCR beta chains as associated with cytomegalovirus. Some IMGT-functional V segments, including TRBV6-2 and TRBV6-3, could not be distinguished by the 87-base-pair reads and were therefore excluded. In this cohort, only TCR beta chains were sequenced, and detectable features were limited by the absence of alpha or paired-chain data. The classifier was reported to diagnose cytomegalovirus status with high specificity and sensitivity in both the original and validation cohorts. HLA typing was unavailable for some donors at each locus, so association tests used only the typed subset. Most TCR sequences were seen in very few donors, while some public TCRs were found in many individuals. Roughly uniform sequencing depth across donors was assumed in presence/absence analyses, although this assumption may not hold. A later analysis found that TCR association rates varied across HLA loci, with DRB1 alleles showing the most associated TCRs and HLA-C alleles the fewest. CMV serostatus was the only immune exposure information available for the cohort. A few of the identified cytomegalovirus-associated TCR beta chains were confirmed in vitro to be specific for cytomegalovirus antigens. According to a later analysis, most CMV-associated TCR beta chains appeared to be HLA-restricted, and the HLA associations seemed to be driven largely by CMV exposure. When HLA alleles, especially DR and DQ, strongly co-occurred, attributing TCR associations to individual alleles was difficult. A later genetic analysis reported fewer N-insertions in productive TCRs among donors in an Asian-associated ancestry cluster than the roughly 690-donor mean. In a later analysis, 15,000 to 20,000 TCR beta sequences were associated with specific HLA alleles at a false discovery rate of 0.05. A further reported finding was that TCR beta sequences accurately predicted the HLA-A and HLA-B alleles for most subjects in the first cohort. An earlier analysis of 450 to 750 of the donors showed that most TCR beta V segments appeared in productive rearrangements either about 87% or about 30% of the time, which broadly matched IMGT annotations. According to a later analysis, parvovirus B19, influenza, CMV and Epstein-Barr virus appeared linked to several top co-occurrence clusters. A cluster of highly shared sequence variants was judged likely to be a technical artifact of the sequencing pipeline. Compared with equally common non-associated chains, HLA-associated TCR beta chains in a later analysis were more clonally expanded and had lower generation probabilities. The authors suggested that the approach could potentially be generalized to other disease states and immunological phenotypes. A later genetic analysis associated a missense DCLRE1C variant with V-gene and J-gene trimming of TCR beta chains, and an independent cohort replicated the association.

In total, approximately 700 healthy bone marrow donors made up the cohort. All cohort members were sampled while nominally healthy, although unrecorded immune exposures were likely present. The donor tested CMV seropositive and was one of the 289 seropositive cohort members. A peripheral blood sample was provided by each donor, and peripheral blood mononuclear cells were used for TCR beta sequencing. The Qiagen DNeasy Blood Extraction Kit was used to extract genomic DNA from the blood cell samples. Library creation used the immunoSEQ multiplex PCR assay. A mixture of 60 forward primers for TCR Vbeta segments and 13 reverse primers for TCR Jbeta segments was used in the multiplex PCR. A multiplex PCR assay on genomic DNA amplified the CDR3 region of rearranged TCR beta genes. The Illumina HiSeq System was used to sequence the amplified TCR beta libraries as 87-base-pair reads. Processing in the source paper ran as follows. A later analysis counted tens of millions of unique TCR beta chains across the 666 repertoires, and some 11 million of these chains were shared by at least two donors. Raw reads were error-corrected and collapsed into unique sequences with a nearest-neighbor algorithm that merged closely related sequences to remove PCR and sequencing errors. V, D and J gene segments were assigned by aligning CDR3 sequences to IMGT reference sequences. Each retained sequence needed at least a six-nucleotide match to both a V gene segment and a J gene segment. Rearrangements were classified as productive when the CDR3 lacked stop codons and remained in frame with V and J, and all other rearrangements were classified as non-productive. Following IMGT convention, CDR3 was defined as the stretch from the second conserved V-encoded cysteine up to the conserved J-encoded phenylalanine. The earlier analysis of more than 450 of the donors excluded sequences that lacked an unambiguous match to a single V gene segment. In an earlier analysis of a few hundred of the donors, V segments were called functional above 56.7% productive rearrangements and were called segregating when the between-donor standard deviation exceeded 5%. A statistical classification framework was developed to diagnose cytomegalovirus status using the catalog of TCR beta chain sequences. V and J gene assignment, in a later analysis, came from comparing TCR nucleotide sequences with IMGT/GENE-DB human TR gene sequences. In a later analysis, CDR3 sequences and most-parsimonious VDJ recombination scenarios were assigned using the TCRdist pipeline. In a later analysis, every TCR beta chain was defined by the combination of its CDR3 amino acid sequence and its V-gene family, and reads without a unique V-gene family were dropped. A later analysis removed 592 highly shared, low-generation-probability nucleotide sequences to deal with suspected cross-contamination and a sequencing artifact. A later analysis calculated a clonal expansion index for each public chain from normalized within-repertoire ranks of inferred template counts. In a later analysis, generation probabilities were computed using a VDJ recombination model fitted to out-of-frame rearrangements, and the results were checked against IGoR. In a later analysis, hypergeometric tests were used to score TCR-TCR, TCR-HLA and TCR-CMV co-occurrence, with a repertoire-size bias correction applied to TCR pairs. False discovery rates were estimated in a later analysis by permuting HLA or CMV assignments 20 times. In a later analysis, co-occurring TCRs were grouped using DBSCAN, with TCRdist sequence similarity added in when clustering inside HLA-allele-positive subsets. Co-occurrence clustering excluded repertoires with fewer than 30,000 or more than 120,000 public chains, plus five with anomalous nucleotide sharing. Sourced from immuneACCESS, this table was stored by TCRdb with only in-frame sequences that have V and J called. A share of the clones is absent; for the studies checked, an unresolved V gene accounts for under half, and the remainder has no known explanation. D and trimming were read from the DNA, whereas the V and J calls and clone size are those reported in that table. In all, the sample holds 200,000 or so clones, and 84% of those were seen once. The top ten clones comprise 2.6% of the sample.

Recombination joined TRBV7-9 with TRBJ2-2, and TRBD1 matches 8 of the central bases. The material sequenced was PBMCs. The receptor's source is a woman aged 50 to 60 in good health and CMV-seropositive. The CDR3 sequence is CASSPEWTGRSNTGELFF. The DNA is as follows: TGTGCCAGCAGCCCAGAGTGGACAGGGCGGTCGAACACCGGGGAGCTGTTTTTT.